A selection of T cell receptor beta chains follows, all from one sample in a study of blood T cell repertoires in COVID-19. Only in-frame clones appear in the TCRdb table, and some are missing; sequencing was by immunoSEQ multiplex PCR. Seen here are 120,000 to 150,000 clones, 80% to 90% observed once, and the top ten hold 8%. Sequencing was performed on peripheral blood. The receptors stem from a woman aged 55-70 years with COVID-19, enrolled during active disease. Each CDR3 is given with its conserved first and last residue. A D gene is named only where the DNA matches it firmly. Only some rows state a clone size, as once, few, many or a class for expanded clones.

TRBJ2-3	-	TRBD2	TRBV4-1	CASSQPSGDTDTQYF	TGCGCCAGCAGCCAGCCTAGCGGGGACACAGATACGCAGTATTTT
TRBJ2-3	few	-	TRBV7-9	CASGTRGDTQYF	TGTGCCAGCGGAACGAGAGGGGATACGCAGTATTTT
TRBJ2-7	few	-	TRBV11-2	CASSLAGGSYEQYF	TGTGCCAGCAGCTTAGCAGGGGGGAGCTACGAGCAGTACTTC
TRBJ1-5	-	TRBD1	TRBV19	CASSETGGAGNQPQHF	TGTGCCAGTAGTGAAACAGGGGGCGCAGGCAATCAGCCCCAGCATTTT
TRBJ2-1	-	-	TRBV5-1	CASSLVALSSYNEQFF	TGCGCCAGCAGCTTGGTTGCGTTGAGCTCCTACAATGAGCAGTTCTTC
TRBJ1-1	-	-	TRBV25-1	CASSDTSTRNTEAFF	TGTGCCAGCAGTGACACTTCCACGAGGAACACTGAAGCTTTCTTT
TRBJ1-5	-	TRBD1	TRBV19	CASSSGRDSYSNQPQHF	TGTGCCAGTAGTTCCGGTCGGGACAGCTATAGCAATCAGCCCCAGCATTTT
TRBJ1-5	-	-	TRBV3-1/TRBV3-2	CASSQDRGGAQPQHF	TGTGCCAGCAGCCAAGATCGGGGGGGGGCCCAGCCCCAGCATTTT
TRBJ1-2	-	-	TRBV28	CASTYSSYGYTF	TGTGCCAGCACCTACAGTTCATATGGCTACACCTTC
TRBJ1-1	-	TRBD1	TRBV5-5	CASSQGQGLDTEAFF	TGTGCCAGCAGCCAGGGACAGGGGTTGGACACTGAAGCTTTCTTT
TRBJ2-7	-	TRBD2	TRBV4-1	CASSQVTSGGVLSYEQYF	TGCGCCAGCAGCCAAGTAACTAGCGGGGGCGTCCTCTCCTACGAGCAGTACTTC
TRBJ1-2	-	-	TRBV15	CATSRDFDSRYGYTF	TGTGCCACCAGCAGAGATTTTGACAGCCGCTATGGCTACACCTTC
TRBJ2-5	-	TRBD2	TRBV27	CASSLYAGELQETQYF	TGTGCCAGCAGTTTATACGCGGGGGAGCTACAAGAGACCCAGTACTTC
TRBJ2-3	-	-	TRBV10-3	CAISESYRATDTQYF	TGTGCCATCAGTGAGTCCTACAGGGCCACAGATACGCAGTATTTT
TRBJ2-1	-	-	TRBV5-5	CASSFGYRVGVNEQFF	TGTGCCAGCAGCTTCGGGTACAGGGTCGGGGTCAATGAGCAGTTCTTC